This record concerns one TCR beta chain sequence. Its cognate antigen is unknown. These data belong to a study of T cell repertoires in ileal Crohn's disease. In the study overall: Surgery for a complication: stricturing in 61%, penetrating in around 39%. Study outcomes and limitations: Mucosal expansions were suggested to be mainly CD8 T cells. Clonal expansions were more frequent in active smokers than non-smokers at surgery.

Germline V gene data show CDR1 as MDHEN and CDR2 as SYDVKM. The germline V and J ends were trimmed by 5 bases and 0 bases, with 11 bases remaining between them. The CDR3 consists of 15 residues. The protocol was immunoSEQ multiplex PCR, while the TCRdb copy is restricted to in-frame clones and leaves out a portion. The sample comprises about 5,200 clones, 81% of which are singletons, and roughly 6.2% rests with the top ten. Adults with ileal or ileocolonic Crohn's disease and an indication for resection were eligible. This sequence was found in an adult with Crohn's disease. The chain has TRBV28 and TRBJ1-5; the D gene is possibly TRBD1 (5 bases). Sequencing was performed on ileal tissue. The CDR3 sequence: CASSTRQYSNQPQHF. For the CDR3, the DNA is TGTGCCAGCAGTACCAGACAGTATAGCAATCAGCCCCAGCATTTT.